This T cell receptor (beta chain) was recorded in a study of blood T cell repertoires in COVID-19. Turning to the study itself: Material from acute and convalescent COVID-19 was sourced from the United States, Italy and Spain. PBMCs, B-cell-depleted T cells, or T cells were the source of the cDNA or gDNA that made up the material.

Trimming pared 4 bases from V and 4 bases from J, leaving 11 bases between. CDR1 and CDR2 (germline): KGHSH, LQKENI. The CDR3 loop spans 14 amino acids. Per the original methods: How many nucleated cells were present was estimated from reference gene primer amplification. Assay used: immunoSEQ multiplex PCR; TCRdb lists only in-frame clones, some missing. For V, J and clone size, that table is used; D and trimming come from the DNA. The table includes about 160,000 clones, more than 75% detected once. Sequencing was performed on peripheral blood. The TCR was taken from a man aged 18 to 35 with acute or convalescent COVID-19. This chain connects TRBV18 to TRBJ1-3, with D maybe TRBD1 (6 bases). CDR3 coding DNA: TGTGCCAGCTCACTCTACAGGGTGGGAAACACCATATATTTT. Amino acids: CASSLYRVGNTIYF.